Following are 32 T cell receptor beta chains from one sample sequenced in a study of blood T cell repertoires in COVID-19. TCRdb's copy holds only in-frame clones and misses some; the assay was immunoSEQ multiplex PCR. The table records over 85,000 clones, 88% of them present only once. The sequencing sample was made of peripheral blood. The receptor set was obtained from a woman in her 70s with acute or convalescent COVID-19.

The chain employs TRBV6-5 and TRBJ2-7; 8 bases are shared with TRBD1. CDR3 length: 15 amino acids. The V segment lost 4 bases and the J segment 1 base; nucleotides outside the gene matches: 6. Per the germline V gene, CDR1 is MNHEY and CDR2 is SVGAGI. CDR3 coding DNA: TGTGCCAGCAGTTCCGTAGGACAGGGATCCTACGAGCAGTACTTC. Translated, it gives CASSSVGQGSYEQYF.

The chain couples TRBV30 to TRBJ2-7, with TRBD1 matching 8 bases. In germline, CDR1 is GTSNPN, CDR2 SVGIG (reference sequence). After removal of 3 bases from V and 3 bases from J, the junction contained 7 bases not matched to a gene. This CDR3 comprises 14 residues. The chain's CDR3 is CAWSAGTGVYEQYF. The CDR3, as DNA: TGTGCCTGGAGCGCCGGGACAGGAGTCTACGAGCAGTACTTC.

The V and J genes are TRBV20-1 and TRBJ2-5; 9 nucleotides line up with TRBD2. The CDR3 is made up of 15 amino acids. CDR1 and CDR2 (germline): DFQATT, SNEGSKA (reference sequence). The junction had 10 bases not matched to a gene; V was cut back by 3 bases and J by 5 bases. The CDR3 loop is CSASASGVVVETQYF. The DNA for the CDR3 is TGCAGTGCTAGTGCTAGCGGGGTAGTTGTTGAGACCCAGTACTTC.

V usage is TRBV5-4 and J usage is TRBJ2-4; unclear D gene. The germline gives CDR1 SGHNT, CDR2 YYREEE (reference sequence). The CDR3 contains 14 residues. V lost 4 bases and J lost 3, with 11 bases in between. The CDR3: CASSPAGGKNIQYF. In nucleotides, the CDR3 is TGTGCCAGCAGCCCGGCAGGTGGCAAAAACATTCAGTACTTC.

CDR3 amino acids: CASSGVGVGNTIYF. The CDR3 nucleotides read TGTGCCAGCAGTGGGGTAGGGGTTGGAAACACCATATATTTT. V gene TRBV25-1 combines with J gene TRBJ1-3; D perhaps matches TRBD1 (5 bases). The V end lost 4 bases, the J end lost 3 bases, and 10 bases lay between the germline ends. CDR3 length: 14 amino acids. CDR1 and CDR2 from the germline V gene are MGHDK and SYGVNS.

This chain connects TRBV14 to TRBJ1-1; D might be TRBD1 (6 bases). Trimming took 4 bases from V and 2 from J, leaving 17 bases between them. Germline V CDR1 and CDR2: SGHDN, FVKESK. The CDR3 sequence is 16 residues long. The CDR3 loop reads CASSLHRDSFNTEAFF. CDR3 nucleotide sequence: TGTGCCAGCAGCCTTCACAGGGATTCCTTCAACACTGAAGCTTTCTTT.

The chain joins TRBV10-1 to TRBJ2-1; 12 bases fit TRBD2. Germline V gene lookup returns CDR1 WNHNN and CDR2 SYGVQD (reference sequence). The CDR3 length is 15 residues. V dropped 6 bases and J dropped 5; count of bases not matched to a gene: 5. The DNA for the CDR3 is TGCGCCAGCAGCGCGACTAGCGGGAGCGACAATGAGCAGTTCTTC. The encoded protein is CASSATSGSDNEQFF.

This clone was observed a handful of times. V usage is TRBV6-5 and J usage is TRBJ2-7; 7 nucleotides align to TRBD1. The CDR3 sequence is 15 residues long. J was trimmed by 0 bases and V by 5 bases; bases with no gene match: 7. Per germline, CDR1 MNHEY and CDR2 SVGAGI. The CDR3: CASSPLTGASYEQYF. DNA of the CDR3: TGTGCCAGCAGTCCCCTAACAGGGGCCTCCTACGAGCAGTACTTC.

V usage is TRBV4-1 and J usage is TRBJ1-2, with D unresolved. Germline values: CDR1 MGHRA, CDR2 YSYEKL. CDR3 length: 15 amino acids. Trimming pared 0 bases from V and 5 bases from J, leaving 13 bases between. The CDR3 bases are TGCGCCAGCAGCCAAGATCTTGCAGGAAGATATGGCTACACCTTC. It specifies CASSQDLAGRYGYTF.

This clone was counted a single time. This CDR3 reads CASSLTGKRTEKLFF. In DNA form, the CDR3 reads TGTGCCAGCAGCCTGACAGGGAAACGGACAGAAAAACTGTTTTTT. The rearrangement uses TRBV3-1 (or the pseudogene TRBV3-2) and TRBJ1-4, with 7 positions matching TRBD1. This CDR3 contains 15 residues. Germline CDR1 LGHDT, CDR2 YNNKEL (reference sequence). The V gene end was trimmed by 4 bases and the J gene end by 8 bases; junction bases not matched to a gene: 10.

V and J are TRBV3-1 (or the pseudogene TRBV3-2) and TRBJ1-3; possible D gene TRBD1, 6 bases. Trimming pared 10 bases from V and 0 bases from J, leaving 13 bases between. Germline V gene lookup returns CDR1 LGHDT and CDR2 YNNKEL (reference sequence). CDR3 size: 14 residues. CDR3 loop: CATSWTVSGNTIYF. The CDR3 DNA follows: TGTGCCACCTCCTGGACAGTCTCTGGAAACACCATATATTTT.

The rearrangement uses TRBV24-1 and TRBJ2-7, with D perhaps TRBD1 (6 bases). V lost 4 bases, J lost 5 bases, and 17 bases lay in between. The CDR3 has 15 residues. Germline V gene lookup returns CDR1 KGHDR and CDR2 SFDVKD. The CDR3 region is CATSDPGQGRDEQYF. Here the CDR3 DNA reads TGTGCCACCAGTGACCCGGGGCAGGGGCGGGACGAGCAGTACTTC.

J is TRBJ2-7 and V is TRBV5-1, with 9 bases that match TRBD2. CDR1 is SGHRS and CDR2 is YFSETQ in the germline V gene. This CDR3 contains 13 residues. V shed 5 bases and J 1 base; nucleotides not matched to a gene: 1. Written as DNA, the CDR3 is TGCGCCAGCAGAACTAGCGGGTCCTACGAGCAGTACTTC. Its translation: CASRTSGSYEQYF.

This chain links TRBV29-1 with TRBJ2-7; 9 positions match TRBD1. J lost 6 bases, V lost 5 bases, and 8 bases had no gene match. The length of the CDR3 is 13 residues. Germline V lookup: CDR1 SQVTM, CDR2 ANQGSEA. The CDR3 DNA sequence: TGCAGCGTTCACGACAGGGGGTTAGGCGAGCAGTACTTC. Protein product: CSVHDRGLGEQYF.

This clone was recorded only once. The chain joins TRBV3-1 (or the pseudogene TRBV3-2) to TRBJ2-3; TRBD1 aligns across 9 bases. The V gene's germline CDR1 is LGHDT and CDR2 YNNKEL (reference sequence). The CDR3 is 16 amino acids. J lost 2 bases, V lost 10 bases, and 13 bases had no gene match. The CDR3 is CATQTSTGGVTDTQYF. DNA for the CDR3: TGTGCCACCCAAACCTCGACAGGGGGGGTCACAGATACGCAGTATTTT.

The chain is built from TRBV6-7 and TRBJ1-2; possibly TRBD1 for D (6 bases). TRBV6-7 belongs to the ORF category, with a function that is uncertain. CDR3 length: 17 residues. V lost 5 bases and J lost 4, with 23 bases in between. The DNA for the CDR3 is TGTGCCAGCAGTCTTCAGGGGACGCGTGATCGGGCCTATGGCTACACCTTC. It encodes CASSLQGTRDRAYGYTF.

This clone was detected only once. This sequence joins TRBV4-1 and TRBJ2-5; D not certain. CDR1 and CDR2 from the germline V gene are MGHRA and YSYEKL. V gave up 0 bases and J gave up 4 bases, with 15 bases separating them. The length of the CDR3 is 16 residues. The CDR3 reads CASSQEGRPVGETQYF. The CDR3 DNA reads TGCGCCAGCAGCCAAGAGGGCCGCCCGGTGGGAGAGACCCAGTACTTC.

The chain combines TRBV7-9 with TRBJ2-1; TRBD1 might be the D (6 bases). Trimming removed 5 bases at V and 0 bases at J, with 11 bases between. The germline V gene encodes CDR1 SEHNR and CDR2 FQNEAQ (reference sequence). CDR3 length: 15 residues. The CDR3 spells CASSTHRVSYNEQFF. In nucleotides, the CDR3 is TGTGCCAGCAGCACGCACAGGGTCTCCTACAATGAGCAGTTCTTC. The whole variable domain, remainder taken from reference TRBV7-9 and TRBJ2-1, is DTGVSQNPRHKITKRGQNVTFRCDPISEHNRLYWYRQTLGQGPEFLTYFQNEAQLEKSRLLSDRFSAERPKGSFSTLEIQRTEQGDSAMYLCASSTHRVSYNEQFFGPGTRLTVL.

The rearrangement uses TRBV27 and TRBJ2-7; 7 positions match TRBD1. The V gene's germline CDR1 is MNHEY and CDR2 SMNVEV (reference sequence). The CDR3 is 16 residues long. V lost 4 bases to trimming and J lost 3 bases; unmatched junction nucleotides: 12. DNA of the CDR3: TGTGCCAGCAGTTACCGACAGGGTGGGCGAATCTACGAGCAGTACTTC. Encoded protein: CASSYRQGGRIYEQYF.

DNA of the CDR3: TGTGCCAGCAGCTTAGGACAGGGGGATGGCTACACCTTC. This translates into CASSLGQGDGYTF. J is TRBJ1-2 and V is TRBV5-5, with 10 positions matching TRBD1. CDR1 is SGHKS, CDR2 YYEKEE, per germline (reference sequence). CDR3 length equals 13 residues. The V and J ends lost 2 bases and 6 bases, in that order; junction bases with no gene match: 1. The full variable domain, with the rest looked up from reference TRBV5-5 and TRBJ1-2, is DAGVTQSPTHLIKTRGQQVTLRCSPISGHKSVSWYQQVLGQGPQFIFQYYEKEERGRGNFPDRFSARQFPNYSSELNVNALLLGDSALYLCASSLGQGDGYTFGSGTRLTVV.

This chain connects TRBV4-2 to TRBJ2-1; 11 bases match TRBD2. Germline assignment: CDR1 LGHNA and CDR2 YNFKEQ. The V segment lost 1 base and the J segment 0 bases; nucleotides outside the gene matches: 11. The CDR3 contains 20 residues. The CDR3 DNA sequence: TGTGCCAGCAGCCAAGGGGCCTCTAGCGGGAGGATGAGCTCCTACAATGAGCAGTTCTTC. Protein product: CASSQGASSGRMSSYNEQFF.

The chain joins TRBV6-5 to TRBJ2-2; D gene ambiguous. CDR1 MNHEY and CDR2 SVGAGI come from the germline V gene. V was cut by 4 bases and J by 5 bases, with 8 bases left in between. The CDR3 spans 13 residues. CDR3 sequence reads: CASSLVQTGELFF. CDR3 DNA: TGTGCCAGCAGTTTGGTACAAACCGGGGAGCTGTTTTTT.

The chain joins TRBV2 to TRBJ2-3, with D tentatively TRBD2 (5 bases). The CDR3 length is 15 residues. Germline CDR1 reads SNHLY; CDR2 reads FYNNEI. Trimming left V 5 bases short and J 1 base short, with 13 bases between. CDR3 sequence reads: CASSFPGAGTDTQYF. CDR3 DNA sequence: TGTGCCAGCAGTTTCCCAGGAGCGGGCACAGATACGCAGTATTTT.

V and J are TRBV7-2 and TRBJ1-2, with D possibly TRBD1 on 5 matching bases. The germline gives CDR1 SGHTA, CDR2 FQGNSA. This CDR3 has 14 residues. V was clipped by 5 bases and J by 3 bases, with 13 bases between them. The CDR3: CASSMGGSDYGYTF. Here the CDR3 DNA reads TGTGCCAGCAGCATGGGGGGTTCCGACTATGGCTACACCTTC.

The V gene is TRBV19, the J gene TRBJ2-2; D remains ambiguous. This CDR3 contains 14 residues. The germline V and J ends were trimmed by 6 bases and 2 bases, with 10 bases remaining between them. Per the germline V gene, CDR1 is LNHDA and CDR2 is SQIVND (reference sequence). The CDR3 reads CASSAAANTGELFF. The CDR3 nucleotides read TGTGCCAGTAGCGCGGCCGCAAACACCGGGGAGCTGTTTTTT.

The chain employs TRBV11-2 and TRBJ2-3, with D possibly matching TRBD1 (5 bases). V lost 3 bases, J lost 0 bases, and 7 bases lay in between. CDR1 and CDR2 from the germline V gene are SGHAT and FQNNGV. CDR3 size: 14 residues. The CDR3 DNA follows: TGTGCCAGCAGCTTGCAGGGTAGCACAGATACGCAGTATTTT. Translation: CASSLQGSTDTQYF.

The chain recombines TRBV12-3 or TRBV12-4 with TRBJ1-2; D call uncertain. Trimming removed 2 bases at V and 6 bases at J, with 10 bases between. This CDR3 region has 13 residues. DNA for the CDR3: TGTGCCAGCAGTTTAAGATACTACGATGGCTACACCTTC. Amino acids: CASSLRYYDGYTF.

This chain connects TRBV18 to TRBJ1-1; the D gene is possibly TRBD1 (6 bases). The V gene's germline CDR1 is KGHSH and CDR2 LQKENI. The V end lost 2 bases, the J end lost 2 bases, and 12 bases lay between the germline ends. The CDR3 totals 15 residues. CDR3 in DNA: TGTGCCAGCTCACCAACCCAAGGGGGTAACACTGAAGCTTTCTTT. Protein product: CASSPTQGGNTEAFF.

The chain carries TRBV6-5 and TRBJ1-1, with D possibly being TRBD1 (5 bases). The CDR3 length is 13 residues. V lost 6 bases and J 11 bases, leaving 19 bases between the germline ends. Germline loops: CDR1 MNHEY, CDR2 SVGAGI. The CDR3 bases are TGTGCCAGCAGCTACCCTGGCAGGGAGGATGCTTTCTTT. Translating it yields CASSYPGREDAFF.

The CDR3 DNA is TGTGCCTGGAGTGTAGGGACTAGATACAATGAGCAGTTCTTC. Protein: CAWSVGTRYNEQFF. This rearrangement joins TRBV30 to TRBJ2-1; TRBD2 aligns across 8 bases. Per the germline V gene, CDR1 is GTSNPN and CDR2 is SVGIG (reference sequence). V shed 0 bases, J shed 4 bases, and the junction held 2 bases outside the gene matches. The CDR3 totals 14 residues. The variable domain in full, with the rest retrieved from reference TRBV30 and TRBJ2-1, is SQTIHQWPATLVQPVGSPLSLECTVEGTSNPNLYWYRQAAGRGLQLLFYSVGIGQISSEVPQNLSASRPQDRQFILSSKKLLLSDSGFYLCAWSVGTRYNEQFFGPGTRLTVL.

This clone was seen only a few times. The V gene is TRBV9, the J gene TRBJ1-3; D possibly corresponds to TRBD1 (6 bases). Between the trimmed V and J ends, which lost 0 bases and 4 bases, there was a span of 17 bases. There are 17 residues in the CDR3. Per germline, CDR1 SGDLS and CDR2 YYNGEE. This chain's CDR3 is CASSVGPLQGGGNTIYF. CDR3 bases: TGTGCCAGCAGCGTAGGCCCTCTACAGGGAGGGGGAAACACCATATATTTT.

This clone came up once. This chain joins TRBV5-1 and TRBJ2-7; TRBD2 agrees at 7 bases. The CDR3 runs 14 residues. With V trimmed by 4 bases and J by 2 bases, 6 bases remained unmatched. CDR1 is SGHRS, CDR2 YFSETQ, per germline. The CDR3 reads CASSSQGGPYEQYF. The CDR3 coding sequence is TGCGCCAGCAGCAGTCAGGGAGGGCCCTACGAGCAGTACTTC.